This TCR beta chain was sequenced during a study of blood T cell repertoires in COVID-19. Across the study: PBMCs, B-cell-depleted T cells, or T cells were the source of the cDNA or gDNA that made up the material.

The CDR3 runs 17 residues. Unmatched junction bases numbered 15, after V lost 2 bases and J lost 8 bases. CDR1 and CDR2 (germline): SGHRS, YFSETQ. Assay: immunoSEQ multiplex PCR; the TCRdb copy retains only in-frame clones and omits some. The repertoire holds some 180,000 clones, with roughly 80% as singletons. Material: peripheral blood. The chain joins TRBV5-1 to TRBJ2-3, with 9 bases aligning to TRBD2. The origin of this receptor is a woman in her thirties or forties with COVID-19, enrolled during active disease. Here the CDR3 DNA reads TGCGCCAGCAGCTTTCCGACTAGCGGTCCTAGCGACGCTACGCAGTATTTT. This translates into CASSFPTSGPSDATQYF.